These 14 T cell receptor beta chains originate from one sample sequenced in a study of cytomegalovirus exposure and HLA in healthy donors. PCR employed 60 Vbeta and 13 Jbeta primers. Produced via immunoSEQ multiplex PCR; TCRdb's table is partial and in-frame only. The sample consists of 120,000 to 150,000 clones, 50% to 75% of them appearing once. The sequencing input was PBMCs. The receptors derive from a woman aged 30 to 39 in good health and CMV-seropositive.

This clone was seen a few times. The V call is TRBV30, the J call TRBJ2-5, with D perhaps matching TRBD2 (6 bases). The CDR3 length is 15 residues. V was shortened by 4 bases and J by 5 bases, with 20 bases between the two germline ends. Germline V gene data show CDR1 as GTSNPN and CDR2 as SVGIG (reference sequence). CDR3 in amino acids: CAWIPGETFQETQYF. In nucleotides, the CDR3 is TGTGCCTGGATCCCGGGAGAAACCTTCCAGGAGACCCAGTACTTC.

This clone has a handful of counts. This chain links TRBV12-5 with TRBJ1-1, with D possibly being TRBD1 (6 bases). There are 17 residues in the CDR3. Trimming stripped 5 bases from V and 0 bases from J, with 19 bases between. Germline CDR1 is LGHNT and CDR2 is FRNRAP. The CDR3 DNA reads TGTGCTAGTGGTCTAACCCCCGACGGACAGTTGAACACTGAAGCTTTCTTT. Its translation: CASGLTPDGQLNTEAFF.

This clone showed up just a few times. The junction differs from germline at one of its ends, possibly a read error. The chain recombines TRBV6-5 with TRBJ2-5, with 11 nucleotides matching TRBD1. Germline loops: CDR1 MNHEY, CDR2 SVGAGI. This CDR3 region has 10 residues. The CDR3 region has the DNA TGTGCCAGCTGGGCGGGACAGGGGGACTTC. Amino acids: CASWAGQGDF.

In this sample, this clone turned up once. The gene calls are TRBV20-1 and TRBJ2-7; D unclear. The germline CDR1 and CDR2 sequences are DFQATT and SNEGSKA (reference sequence). Trimming took off 6 bases at V and 5 bases at J, with 11 bases between the two ends. The CDR3 has 11 residues. CDR3 in DNA: TGCAGTGCAGTTATACATAACGAGCAGTACTTC. Residues: CSAVIHNEQYF.

This chain links TRBV27 with TRBJ2-7; TRBD2 aligns across 7 bases. The CDR3 totals 15 residues. The junction had 7 bases not matched to a gene; V was cut back by 3 bases and J by 2 bases. Germline assignment: CDR1 MNHEY and CDR2 SMNVEV (reference sequence). The CDR3 coding sequence is TGTGCCAGCAGTTTGTCAGGGAGGGCCACCTACGAGCAGTACTTC. Amino acid sequence: CASSLSGRATYEQYF.

This clone was observed a few times. This rearrangement joins TRBV19 to TRBJ1-5; TRBD1 matches at 9 bases. In germline, CDR1 is LNHDA, CDR2 SQIVND (reference sequence). V lost 5 bases and J lost 4; bases outside the gene matches: 6. The length of the CDR3 is 15 residues. The CDR3 protein is CASSWGDRANQPQHF. The CDR3 DNA reads as TGTGCCAGTAGTTGGGGGGACAGGGCGAATCAGCCCCAGCATTTT.

The chain is built from TRBV6-5 and TRBJ1-2; 7 bases are shared with TRBD1. CDR1 is MNHEY, CDR2 SVGAGI, per germline. The CDR3 sequence is 15 residues long. V was clipped by 0 bases and J by 7 bases; unmatched bases: 8. CDR3 coding DNA: TGTGCCAGCAGTTACTCCCAGGGGGAGTATCTTGGCTACACCTTC. It is translated as CASSYSQGEYLGYTF.

The rearrangement joins TRBV10-3 to TRBJ2-5, with D tentatively TRBD2 (5 bases). The germline V and J ends were trimmed by 8 bases and 2 bases, with 9 bases remaining between them. The CDR3 extends over 12 amino acids. Germline V lookup: CDR1 ENHRY, CDR2 SYGVKD. The CDR3 protein is CAIGLTQETQYF. The CDR3 DNA is TGTGCCATCGGACTGACTCAAGAGACCCAGTACTTC.

This chain connects TRBV2 to TRBJ2-2; the D is unclear. This CDR3 region has 13 residues. The V and J ends lost 7 bases and 6 bases respectively, with 12 bases between them. CDR1 and CDR2 (germline): SNHLY, FYNNEI. CDR3 in DNA: TGTGCCAGCACCCTCCGGGTCGCCGGGGAGCTGTTTTTT. It is translated as CASTLRVAGELFF.

The chain recombines TRBV10-3 with TRBJ2-1, with 7 bases that match TRBD2. Trimming took 0 bases from V and 2 from J; bases not matched to a gene: 4. Germline assignment: CDR1 ENHRY and CDR2 SYGVKD. The CDR3 is made up of 16 amino acids. The CDR3 spells CAISESERGAYNEQFF. The CDR3 coding sequence is TGTGCCATCAGTGAGTCGGAACGGGGGGCCTACAATGAGCAGTTCTTC.

The V and J genes are TRBV29-1 and TRBJ1-6, with unresolved D. The CDR3 totals 12 residues. Germline CDR1 is SQVTM and CDR2 is ANQGSEA. V was shortened by 6 bases and J by 6 bases, with 9 bases between the two germline ends. The CDR3 protein is CSVGTANSPLHF. The CDR3 DNA sequence: TGCAGCGTCGGAACAGCTAATTCACCCCTCCACTTT. The variable domain in full, completed from reference TRBV29-1 and TRBJ1-6, reads SAVISQKPSRDICQRGTSLTIQCQVDSQVTMMFWYRQQPGQSLTLIATANQGSEATYESGFVIDKFPISRPNLTFSTLTVSNMSPEDSSIYLCSVGTANSPLHFGNGTRLTVT.

The chain employs TRBV27 and TRBJ2-2, with D maybe TRBD2 (5 bases). V was cut by 5 bases and J by 0 bases, with 10 bases left in between. This CDR3 comprises 15 residues. Germline CDR1 MNHEY, CDR2 SMNVEV (reference sequence). CDR3 sequence reads: CASSLRRANTGELFF. In DNA form, the CDR3 reads TGTGCCAGCAGTCTGAGGCGGGCGAACACCGGGGAGCTGTTTTTT.

The chain couples TRBV5-1 to TRBJ2-5, with D possibly being TRBD1 (6 bases). The J call may be faulty, since TRBJ2-7 better matches the DNA end. The CDR3 is made up of 14 amino acids. Germline V gene data show CDR1 as SGHRS and CDR2 as YFSETQ. In nucleotides, the CDR3 is TGCGCCAGCAGCCCCAGAGGGGGATCGAACGAGCAGTACTTC. It translates to CASSPRGGSNEQYF.

The genes are TRBV7-3 and TRBJ1-1; a possible D gene is TRBD1 (5 bases). Germline CDR1 is SGHTA and CDR2 is FQGTGA. V was shortened by 4 bases and J by 5 bases, with 11 bases between the two germline ends. CDR3 length equals 13 residues. CDR3 sequence reads: CASSSTRGTEAFF. CDR3 bases: TGTGCCAGCAGCTCCACAAGGGGTACTGAAGCTTTCTTT. Full variable domain (rest looked up from reference TRBV7-3 and TRBJ1-1): GAGVSQTPSNKVTEKGKYVELRCDPISGHTALYWYRQSLGQGPEFLIYFQGTGAADDSGLPNDRFFAVRPEGSVSTLKIQRTERGDSAVYLCASSSTRGTEAFFGQGTRLTVV.